This TCR beta chain stems from a study of blood T cell repertoires in COVID-19. Study summary: There were acute and convalescent COVID-19 samples, and they came from the United States, Italy and Spain. Nucleic acid was either cDNA or gDNA, and it came from T cells, B-cell-depleted T cells, or PBMCs.

Some clones are missing from TCRdb's copy, which holds only in-frame ones; the method was immunoSEQ multiplex PCR. The sample carries some 120,000 clones, 70% to 90% recorded once. V lost 9 bases to trimming and J lost 4 bases; unmatched junction nucleotides: 12. Germline V gives CDR1 LNHDA, CDR2 SQIVND (reference sequence). This CDR3 spans 15 amino acids. Sequenced sample: peripheral blood. The chain carries TRBV19 and TRBJ1-1, with TRBD1 identical over 9 bases. This clonotype originated in a human donor in a cohort sampled during active COVID-19. Here the CDR3 reads CASRSTWTGVTEAFF. The CDR3 nucleotides read TGTGCCAGCCGGAGTACCTGGACAGGGGTCACTGAAGCTTTCTTT.